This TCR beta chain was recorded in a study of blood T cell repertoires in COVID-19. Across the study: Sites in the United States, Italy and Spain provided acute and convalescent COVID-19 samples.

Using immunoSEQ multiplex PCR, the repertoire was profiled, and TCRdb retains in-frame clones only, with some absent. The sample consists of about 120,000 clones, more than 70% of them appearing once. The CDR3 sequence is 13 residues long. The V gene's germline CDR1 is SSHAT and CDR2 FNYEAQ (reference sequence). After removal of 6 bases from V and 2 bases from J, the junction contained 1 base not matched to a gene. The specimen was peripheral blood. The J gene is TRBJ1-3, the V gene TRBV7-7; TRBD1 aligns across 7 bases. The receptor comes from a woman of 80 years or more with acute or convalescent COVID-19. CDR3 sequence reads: CASSQGAGNTIYF. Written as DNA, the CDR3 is TGTGCCAGCAGTCAGGGGGCTGGAAACACCATATATTTT. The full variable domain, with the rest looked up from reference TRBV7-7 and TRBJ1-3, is GAGVSQSPRYKVTKRGQDVTLRCDPISSHATLYWYQQALGQGPEFLTYFNYEAQPDKSGLPSDRFSAERPEGSISTLTIQRTEQRDSAMYRCASSQGAGNTIYFGEGSWLTVV.